This entry lists 20 T cell receptor beta chains sequenced from one sample in a study of graft-versus-host responses after intestinal transplantation. These receptors have no known antigen. Clones were sequenced by immunoSEQ multiplex PCR, and TCRdb holds only the in-frame ones, with some missing. The table lists roughly 80,000 clones, roughly 87% of them singletons. The specimen comprised unstimulated CD8+ T cells sorted from spleen or lymph node cells, sampled before transplant. The receptors originated from a human donor who was the organ donor for an intestinal transplant.

The chain carries TRBV5-4 and TRBJ2-1, with TRBD2 matching 10 bases. With V trimmed by 4 bases and J by 6 bases, 13 bases remained unmatched. The CDR3 sequence is 17 residues long. Germline values: CDR1 SGHNT, CDR2 YYREEE (reference sequence). The CDR3 reads CASSASGGATFGNEQFF. The CDR3 DNA follows: TGTGCCAGCAGCGCAAGCGGGGGGGCAACTTTCGGCAATGAGCAGTTCTTC.

CDR3 sequence reads: CASSYEGRETQYF. The CDR3 region has the DNA TGTGCCAGCAGTTACGAGGGGCGAGAGACCCAGTACTTC. V and J are TRBV6-6 and TRBJ2-5, with D possibly being TRBD1 or TRBD2 (5 bases each). Germline CDR1 is MNHNY and CDR2 is SVGAGI (reference sequence). V lost 2 bases to trimming and J lost 4 bases, with 8 bases between them. The CDR3 has 13 amino acids.

V is TRBV4-2 and J is TRBJ2-1, with TRBD2 as a possible D gene (6 bases). The V and J ends lost 2 bases and 5 bases respectively, with 19 bases between them. Germline V gene data show CDR1 as LGHNA and CDR2 as YNFKEQ. CDR3 length equals 17 residues. The CDR3 coding sequence is TGTGCCAGCAGCCAATCCTTTGGAGGGACCGGAAACAATGAGCAGTTCTTC. Translating gives CASSQSFGGTGNNEQFF.

The chain joins TRBV7-8 to TRBJ2-2; 10 bases are a match to TRBD2. The trim removed 6 bases at V and 1 base at J, leaving 11 bases unmatched. This CDR3 has 18 amino acids. The germline gives CDR1 SGHVS, CDR2 FQNEAQ. CDR3 in DNA: TGTGCCAGCAGTCTCCCTCCTAGCGGGGGTGGGAACACCGGGGAGCTGTTTTTT. It is translated as CASSLPPSGGGNTGELFF.

V usage is TRBV28 and J usage is TRBJ1-1, with no clear D. There are 14 residues in the CDR3. Germline CDR1 is MDHEN and CDR2 is SYDVKM. The V gene lost 5 bases and the J gene lost 5 bases, with 15 bases spanning the gap. This CDR3 is CASSPRALGTEAFF. Here the CDR3 DNA reads TGTGCCAGCAGTCCCCGGGCTCTGGGGACTGAAGCTTTCTTT.

This chain joins TRBV5-1 and TRBJ1-2; D unclear. CDR1 SGHRS and CDR2 YFSETQ come from the germline V gene. The CDR3 sequence is 13 residues long. Trimming stripped 0 bases from V and 5 bases from J, with 8 bases between. The CDR3 sequence: CASSLVGIYGYTF. CDR3 nucleotide sequence: TGCGCCAGCAGCTTGGTGGGGATTTATGGCTACACCTTC.

V gene TRBV29-1 combines with J gene TRBJ1-5, with D perhaps matching TRBD1 (5 bases). Germline V gene sequence: CDR1 SQVTM, CDR2 ANQGSEA. Trimming left V 7 bases short and J 5 bases short, with 12 bases between. This CDR3 has 12 residues. The CDR3 coding sequence is TGCAGCGCTGGGGGTTTGGATCAGCCCCAGCATTTT. This gives the protein CSAGGLDQPQHF.

The rearrangement uses TRBV7-8 and TRBJ2-7; TRBD1 aligns across 8 bases. With 5 bases clipped from V and 3 bases from J, the junction kept 6 bases outside the gene matches. The germline V gene encodes CDR1 SGHVS and CDR2 FQNEAQ. The CDR3 has 14 amino acids. The CDR3 bases are TGTGCCAGCAGCGACAGGGGATTAGGCTACGAGCAGTACTTC. Its translation is CASSDRGLGYEQYF.

The V call is TRBV6-1, the J call TRBJ2-7, with 8 bases that match TRBD1. The germline V gene encodes CDR1 MNHNS and CDR2 SASEGT. The CDR3 extends over 14 amino acids. With 1 base clipped from V and 3 bases from J, the junction kept 2 bases outside the gene matches. CDR3 nucleotide sequence: TGTGCCAGCAGTGAAGGACAGGGGATCTACGAGCAGTACTTC. Translation: CASSEGQGIYEQYF.

This clone has only one observation. This chain connects TRBV6-6 to TRBJ1-1; 9 bases are a match to TRBD1. With V trimmed by 6 bases and J by 6 bases, 5 bases remained unmatched. This CDR3 comprises 13 residues. The germline V gene encodes CDR1 MNHNY and CDR2 SVGAGI (reference sequence). This CDR3 reads CASSDRGKAEAFF. The CDR3 nucleotides are TGTGCCAGCAGCGACAGGGGGAAAGCTGAAGCTTTCTTT.

V and J are TRBV28 and TRBJ1-5, with 7 bases that match TRBD1. V dropped 5 bases and J dropped 1; count of bases not matched to a gene: 5. The CDR3 sequence is 15 residues long. Germline CDR1 and CDR2: MDHEN and SYDVKM. The CDR3 is CASSPWTGSNQPQHF. Here the CDR3 DNA reads TGTGCCAGCAGTCCGTGGACAGGCAGCAATCAGCCCCAGCATTTT.

The chain combines TRBV6-1 with TRBJ1-6, with unresolved D. Germline V gives CDR1 MNHNS, CDR2 SASEGT. The CDR3 loop spans 16 amino acids. V shed 2 bases and J shed 0 bases, with 8 bases lying between them. The CDR3 region has the DNA TGTGCCAGCAGTGAAAACCGTAGCTCCTATAATTCACCCCTCCACTTT. Its translation: CASSENRSSYNSPLHF.

The chain links TRBV5-4 to TRBJ1-2, with D possibly TRBD1 on 5 matching bases. This CDR3 contains 15 residues. Per germline, CDR1 SGHNT and CDR2 YYREEE (reference sequence). V gave up 4 bases and J gave up 5 bases, with 18 bases separating them. The CDR3 DNA reads as TGTGCCAGCAGCCATAGGGACGGCGAAATTTATGGCTACACCTTC. This encodes CASSHRDGEIYGYTF. Full variable domain (rest looked up from reference TRBV5-4 and TRBJ1-2): ETGVTQSPTHLIKTRGQQVTLRCSSQSGHNTVSWYQQALGQGPQFIFQYYREEENGRGNFPPRFSGLQFPNYSSELNVNALELDDSALYLCASSHRDGEIYGYTFGSGTRLTVV.

This sequence joins TRBV7-3 and TRBJ2-5; D might be TRBD1 or TRBD2, each matching 5 bases. CDR3 size: 14 residues. V lost 5 bases, J lost 5 bases, and 15 bases lay in between. Germline lookup yields CDR1 SGHTA and CDR2 FQGTGA. CDR3 coding DNA: TGTGCCAGCAGCCCTACAGGATCGGGGGAGACCCAGTACTTC. Translation gives CASSPTGSGETQYF.

This chain connects TRBV29-1 to TRBJ2-3, with D perhaps TRBD1 (5 bases). Trimming took 2 bases from V and 6 from J, leaving 18 bases between them. Germline CDR1 and CDR2: SQVTM and ANQGSEA. The CDR3 extends over 15 amino acids. The CDR3 DNA reads as TGCAGCGTTGAATGGGGCAGGGCAATAAGTGATACGCAGTATTTT. Protein sequence: CSVEWGRAISDTQYF.

The chain combines TRBV10-3 with TRBJ2-1; TRBD2 matches 9 bases. V lost 3 bases and J lost 6; bases outside the gene matches: 12. Germline V CDR1 and CDR2: ENHRY, SYGVKD. The CDR3 covers 17 residues. The CDR3 loop is CAISDQRGDPPLNEQFF. The CDR3 DNA reads as TGTGCCATCAGTGATCAGCGGGGGGACCCCCCCCTCAATGAGCAGTTCTTC.

For the CDR3, the DNA is TGCGCCAGCAGCCTGGAGGGGGCGGACTCCTATGGCTACACCTTC. Translated, it gives CASSLEGADSYGYTF. V usage is TRBV4-1 and J usage is TRBJ1-2; 7 positions agree with TRBD1. V lost 4 bases to trimming and J lost 4 bases; unmatched junction nucleotides: 9. The CDR3 covers 15 residues. CDR1 is MGHRA and CDR2 is YSYEKL in the germline V gene.

This sequence joins TRBV7-8 and TRBJ1-5; D unclear. The CDR3 has 15 residues. Germline V CDR1 and CDR2: SGHVS, FQNEAQ. Trimming took off 3 bases at V and 1 base at J, with 10 bases between the two ends. CDR3 bases: TGTGCCAGCAGCTTTGACCGGATGAGCAATCAGCCCCAGCATTTT. Encoded protein: CASSFDRMSNQPQHF.

This clone was seen just once. The CDR3 loop is CASADRFNTEAFF. In DNA, the CDR3 is TGTGCCAGCGCTGACAGATTTAACACTGAAGCTTTCTTT. The chain links TRBV5-6 to TRBJ1-1, with D possibly matching TRBD1 (5 bases). This CDR3 is 13 amino acids long. Germline lookup yields CDR1 SGHDT and CDR2 YYEEEE. V shed 7 bases and J shed 2 bases, with 12 bases lying between them.

Worth noting for this clone: At one end, the junction sequence differs from germline, possibly due to a read error. The genes are TRBV19 and TRBJ1-1; TRBD1 is a possible D gene (5 bases). Germline V gene data show CDR1 as LNHDA and CDR2 as SQIVND (reference sequence). The CDR3 length is 12 residues. CDR3: CASSPGRLNKVF. The CDR3 DNA reads TGTGCCAGTAGTCCGGGACGTCTGAATAAAGTCTTT.